This record looks at one T cell receptor beta chain sequence and its context. The V end lost 0 bases, the J end lost 5 bases, and 8 bases lay between the germline ends. Per the germline V gene, CDR1 is GTSNPN and CDR2 is SVGIG (reference sequence). This CDR3 spans 13 amino acids. Here immunoSEQ multiplex PCR was the method, and the copy in TCRdb shows in-frame clones only, minus some. The data contain about 12,000 clones, 65% to 85% of them singletons. This sample is drawn from a study of tumor-infiltrating lymphocytes in localized non-small cell lung cancer. On the study more broadly: The cohort mixed smokers and never-smokers, several histologies, and some post-neoadjuvant-chemotherapy samples. Each patient gave resected tumor and non-adjacent uninvolved lung tissue.

The source material was lung tumor tissue. The sequence was obtained from a human donor with non-small cell lung cancer. The chain links TRBV30 to TRBJ1-5; D may be TRBD1 (6 bases). For the CDR3, the DNA is TGTGCCTGGAGTGTTTCAGGGGATCAGCCCCAGCATTTT. Protein: CAWSVSGDQPQHF.